The 3 T cell receptor beta chains below were found in one sample sequenced in a study of regulatory T cells in long-lasting Graves disease. Relying on iRepertoire HTBI primers and Arm-PCR of CDR3 regions, the team built TCR beta libraries. A single record per CDR3 protein comes from TCRdb applying MiXCR to the multiplex PCR reads. The sample lists approximately 490,000 distinct CDR3 sequences; 15% to 20% were seen once. Time point denoted: newly diagnosed GD, antithyroid drugs for less than 3 months. TCR sequences were obtained from RNA taken from PBMCs. The sample was also linked to a second study, of T cells in Graves' hyperthyroidism and ophthalmopathy.

The specimen comprised peripheral blood mononuclear cells (PBMCs), sampled at new diagnosis, from a patient treated with antithyroid drugs. These receptors were taken from a middle-aged man with Graves disease.

This clonotype appeared many times. The V gene is TRBV12-5, the J gene TRBJ2-3, with TRBD2 identical over 13 bases. The CDR3 spans 19 residues. Trimming cost V 6 bases and J 5 bases; bases outside gene matches: 17. The V gene's germline CDR1 is LGHNT and CDR2 FRNRAP. As DNA, the CDR3 is TGTGCTAGTGGCTCCCGAGGACTAGCGGGAGTGGGGAAGGGAGATACGCAGTATTTT. Translating it yields CASGSRGLAGVGKGDTQYF.

Many counts were recorded for this clonotype. The chain has TRBV7-8 and TRBJ2-3; 12 positions agree with TRBD2. The length of the CDR3 is 16 residues. Germline V gives CDR1 SGHVS, CDR2 FQNEAQ. V lost 1 base, J lost 6 bases, and 5 bases stayed unmatched. CDR3 DNA sequence: TGTGCCAGCAGCTTAGGGGCCGGACTAGCGGGGGATACGCAGTATTTT. It is translated as CASSLGAGLAGDTQYF.

There are many counts of this clonotype. The chain combines TRBV12-3 or TRBV12-4 with TRBJ2-2; 7 bases are shared with TRBD1. V trimming: 6 bases; J trimming: 6 bases; junction bases outside the gene matches: 4. The CDR3 loop spans 13 amino acids. CDR3 amino acids: CASSLQGAGELFF. In nucleotides, the CDR3 is TGTGCCAGCAGCCTCCAGGGGGCCGGGGAGCTGTTTTTT.